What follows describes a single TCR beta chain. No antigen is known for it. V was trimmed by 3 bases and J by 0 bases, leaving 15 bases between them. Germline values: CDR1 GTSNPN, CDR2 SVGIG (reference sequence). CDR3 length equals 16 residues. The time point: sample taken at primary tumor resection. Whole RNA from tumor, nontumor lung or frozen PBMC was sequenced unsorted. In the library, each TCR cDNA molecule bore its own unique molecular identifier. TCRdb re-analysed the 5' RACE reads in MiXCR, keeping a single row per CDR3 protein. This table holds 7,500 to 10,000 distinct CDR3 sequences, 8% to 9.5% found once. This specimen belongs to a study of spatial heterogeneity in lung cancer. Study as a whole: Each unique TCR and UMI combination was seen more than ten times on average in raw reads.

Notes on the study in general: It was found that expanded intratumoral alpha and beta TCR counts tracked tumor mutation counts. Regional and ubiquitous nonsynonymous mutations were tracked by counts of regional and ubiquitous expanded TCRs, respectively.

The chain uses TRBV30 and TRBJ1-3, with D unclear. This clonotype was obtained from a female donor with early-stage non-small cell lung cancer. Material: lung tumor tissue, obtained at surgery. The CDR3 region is CAWSLPGRSSGNTIYF. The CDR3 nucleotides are TGTGCCTGGAGCCTTCCCGGACGGAGCTCTGGAAACACCATATATTTT.